This T cell receptor beta chain was found in a study of blood T cell repertoires in COVID-19. Study at large: T cells, B-cell-depleted T cells, or PBMCs provided the cDNA or gDNA that served as material.

Looked up from germline, CDR1 is ENHRY and CDR2 is SYGVKD. This CDR3 has 13 amino acids. Trimming removed 5 bases from V and 8 bases from J, with 13 bases in between. This clone was observed a handful of times. Study members were between about 18 and 100 years old and lived in 20 to 30 US regions. Which cohort a participant joined came from the clinical history participants gave. Cohort 3 donors counted as recovered after two negative PCRs, clearance, or resolved symptoms. Measured with immunoSEQ multiplex PCR; TCRdb has only the in-frame clones, and not every one. The sample yields roughly 300,000 clones, around 84% seen once.

The TCR originated in a woman between 18 and 29 years old who had recovered from COVID-19. Sequenced sample: PBMCs or T cells enriched from blood (not recorded which). The V gene is TRBV10-3, the J gene TRBJ2-1, with TRBD1 as a possible D gene (7 bases). The CDR3 spells CAISSQGEDEQFF. Written as DNA, the CDR3 is TGTGCCATCAGTTCCCAGGGGGAGGATGAGCAGTTCTTC.